What follows describes a single T cell receptor beta chain. Its antigen remains unknown. Replicate PCRs run on sorted subsets employed approximately 200 ng DNA, 25,000 to 35,000 T cell genomes. The table came from immunoSEQ multiplex PCR; TCRdb's copy has only in-frame clones and leaves some out. This sample has 950,000 to 1,300,000 clones, with approximately 70% found just once. This record belongs to a study of shared clonotypes between healthy human individuals. Study context: CD4 naive and CD4 memory each took three plates per donor, while CD8 naive took two and CD8 memory one.

Trimming stripped 3 bases from V and 0 bases from J, with 15 bases between. The germline V gene has CDR1 LNHDA and CDR2 SQIVND (reference sequence). The CDR3 has 18 amino acids. Findings and caveats of the study: Clonotype sharing across four donors was observed for 4.5% to 6.5% of naive CD4 clonotypes.

The chain is built from TRBV19 and TRBJ1-6, with a possible D match to TRBD1 (5 bases). This clonotype originated in a man younger than 35 in good health. Sequenced sample: memory CD4+ T cells sorted from blood. Subset denoted: CD45RA-negative fraction. The CDR3 coding sequence is TGTGCCAGTAGTATTAGGTCCGGCGACAGCTCCTATAATTCACCCCTCCACTTT. Translation gives CASSIRSGDSSYNSPLHF.